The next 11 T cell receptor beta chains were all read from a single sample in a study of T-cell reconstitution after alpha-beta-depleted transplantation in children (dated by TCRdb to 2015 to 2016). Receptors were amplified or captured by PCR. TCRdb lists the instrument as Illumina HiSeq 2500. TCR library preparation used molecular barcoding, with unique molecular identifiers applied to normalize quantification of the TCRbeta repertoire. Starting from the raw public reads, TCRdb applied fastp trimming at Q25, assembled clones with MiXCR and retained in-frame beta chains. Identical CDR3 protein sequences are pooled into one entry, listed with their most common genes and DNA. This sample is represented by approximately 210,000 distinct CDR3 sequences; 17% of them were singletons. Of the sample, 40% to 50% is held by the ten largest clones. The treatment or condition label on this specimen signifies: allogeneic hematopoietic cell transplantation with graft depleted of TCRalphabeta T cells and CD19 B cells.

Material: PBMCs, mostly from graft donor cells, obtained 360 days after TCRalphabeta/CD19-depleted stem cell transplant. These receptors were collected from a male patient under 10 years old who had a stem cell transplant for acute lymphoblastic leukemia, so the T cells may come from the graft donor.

The DNA of the CDR3 is TGTGCCAGCAGTCGACAGGGGGAGACCTACGAGCAGTACTTC. Translating it yields CASSRQGETYEQYF. The V gene is TRBV12-3 or TRBV12-4, the J gene TRBJ2-7, with TRBD1 identical over 9 bases. After removal of 5 bases from V and 2 bases from J, the junction contained 4 bases not matched to a gene. This CDR3 spans 14 amino acids.

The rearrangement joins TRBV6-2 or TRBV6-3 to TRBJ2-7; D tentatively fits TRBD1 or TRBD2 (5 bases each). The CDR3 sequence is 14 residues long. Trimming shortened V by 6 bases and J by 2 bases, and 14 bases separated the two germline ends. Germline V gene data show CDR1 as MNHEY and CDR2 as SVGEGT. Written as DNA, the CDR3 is TGTGCCAGCAGGAGGGGCGCTGATCCCTACGAGCAGTACTTC. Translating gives CASRRGADPYEQYF.

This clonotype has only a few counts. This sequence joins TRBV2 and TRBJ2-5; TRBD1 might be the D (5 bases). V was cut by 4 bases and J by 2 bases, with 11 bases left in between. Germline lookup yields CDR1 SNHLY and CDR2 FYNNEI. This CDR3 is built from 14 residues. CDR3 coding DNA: TGTGCCAGCAGTGTTCTCCAGGGACAAGAGACCCAGTACTTC. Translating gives CASSVLQGQETQYF.

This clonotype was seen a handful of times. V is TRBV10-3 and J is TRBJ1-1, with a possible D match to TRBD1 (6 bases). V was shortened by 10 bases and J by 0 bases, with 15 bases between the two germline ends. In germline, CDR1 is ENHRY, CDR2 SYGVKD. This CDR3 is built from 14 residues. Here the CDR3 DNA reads TGTGCCAACTCGCCGGACAGACTGAACACTGAAGCTTTCTTT. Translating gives CANSPDRLNTEAFF.

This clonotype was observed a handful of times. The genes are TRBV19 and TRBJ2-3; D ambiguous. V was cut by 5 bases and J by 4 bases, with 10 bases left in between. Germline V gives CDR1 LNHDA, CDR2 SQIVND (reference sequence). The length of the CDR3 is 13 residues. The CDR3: CASSLGRADTQYF. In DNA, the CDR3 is TGTGCCAGTAGTTTAGGCCGTGCAGATACGCAGTATTTT.

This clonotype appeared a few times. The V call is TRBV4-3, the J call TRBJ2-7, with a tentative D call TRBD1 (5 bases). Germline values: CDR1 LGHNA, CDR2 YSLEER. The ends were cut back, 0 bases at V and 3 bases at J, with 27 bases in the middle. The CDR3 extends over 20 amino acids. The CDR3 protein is CASSQEGWPVGPGPFYEQYF. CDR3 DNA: TGCGCCAGCAGCCAAGAAGGTTGGCCGGTCGGGCCAGGGCCTTTCTACGAGCAGTACTTC.

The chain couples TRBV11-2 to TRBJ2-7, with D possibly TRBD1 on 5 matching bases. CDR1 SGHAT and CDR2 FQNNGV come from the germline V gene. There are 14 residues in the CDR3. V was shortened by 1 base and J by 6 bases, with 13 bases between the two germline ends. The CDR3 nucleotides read TGTGCCAGCAGCTTAGGCAGGGAAGTAACCGAGCAGTACTTC. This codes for CASSLGREVTEQYF.

The CDR3 bases are TGTGCCAGCTATAACAGTTTCATTAAATACAATGAGCAGTTCTTC. Protein product: CASYNSFIKYNEQFF. V and J are TRBV12-3 or TRBV12-4 and TRBJ2-1; D is uncertain. The CDR3 totals 15 residues. V was trimmed by 8 bases and J by 4 bases, leaving 18 bases between them.

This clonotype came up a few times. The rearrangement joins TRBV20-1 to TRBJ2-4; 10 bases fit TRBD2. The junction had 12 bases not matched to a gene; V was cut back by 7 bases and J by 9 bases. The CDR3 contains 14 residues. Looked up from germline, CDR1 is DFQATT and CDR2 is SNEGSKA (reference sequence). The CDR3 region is CSEFASGSDGIQYF. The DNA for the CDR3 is TGCAGTGAGTTCGCTAGCGGGAGTGATGGCATTCAGTACTTC.

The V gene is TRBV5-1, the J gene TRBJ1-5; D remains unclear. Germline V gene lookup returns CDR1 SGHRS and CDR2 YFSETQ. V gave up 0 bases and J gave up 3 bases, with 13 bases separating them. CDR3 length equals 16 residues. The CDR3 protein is CASSLGSGNHNQPQHF. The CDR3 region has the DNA TGCGCCAGCAGCTTGGGGTCAGGCAACCACAATCAGCCCCAGCATTTT.

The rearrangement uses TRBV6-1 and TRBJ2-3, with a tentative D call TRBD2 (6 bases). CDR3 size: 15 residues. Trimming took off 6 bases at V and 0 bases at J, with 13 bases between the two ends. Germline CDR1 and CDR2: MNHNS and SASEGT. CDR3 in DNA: TGTGCCAGCAGCCAGGTAGCGGCTAGCACAGATACGCAGTATTTT. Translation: CASSQVAASTDTQYF.